This passage covers 16 T cell receptor beta chains from one sample sequenced in a study of T cell responses to AZD1222 COVID-19 vaccine. Sequencing used immunoSEQ multiplex PCR; TCRdb keeps in-frame clones, though not all of them. The sample lists 70,000 to 75,000 clones; 70% to 90% were seen once. The sample in question was peripheral blood, obtained 28 days after the second AZD1222 dose. The receptors stem from an adult who received the AZD1222 COVID-19 vaccine.

In this sample, this clone turned up a few times. The chain is built from TRBV5-6 and TRBJ1-1; D remains unclear. The CDR3 is 12 residues long. The V gene's germline CDR1 is SGHDT and CDR2 YYEEEE. With 5 bases removed from V and 10 bases from J, the gap between germline ends came to 15 bases. The CDR3 bases are TGTGCCAGCAGTACGGCCAGCTTAGTAGCTTTCTTT. The encoded protein is CASSTASLVAFF.

The gene calls are TRBV3-1 (or the pseudogene TRBV3-2) and TRBJ2-1; 9 nucleotides line up with TRBD1. CDR3 length: 15 amino acids. J lost 4 bases, V lost 1 base, and 2 bases had no gene match. Germline CDR1 reads LGHDT; CDR2 reads YNNKEL (reference sequence). CDR3 DNA sequence: TGTGCCAGCAGCCAAGGGACAGGGGTTTACAATGAGCAGTTCTTC. This codes for CASSQGTGVYNEQFF.

The gene calls are TRBV5-1 and TRBJ2-6, with unresolved D. The CDR3 contains 14 residues. CDR1 SGHRS and CDR2 YFSETQ come from the germline V gene. V was clipped by 2 bases and J by 2 bases, with 5 bases between them. CDR3 sequence reads: CASSLLPGANVLTF. CDR3 nucleotides: TGCGCCAGCAGCTTACTACCTGGGGCCAACGTCCTGACTTTC.

The chain is built from TRBV4-2 and TRBJ2-1; 13 positions match TRBD2. V lost 4 bases and J lost 8; bases outside the gene matches: 11. Looked up from germline, CDR1 is LGHNA and CDR2 is YNFKEQ. This CDR3 has 17 residues. Here the CDR3 reads CASSPWTSGSSGYEQFF. DNA for the CDR3: TGTGCCAGCAGCCCGTGGACTAGCGGGAGTTCTGGGTATGAGCAGTTCTTC.

This clone is labeled medium-sized. The chain combines TRBV2 with TRBJ2-7, with no clear D. This CDR3 comprises 11 residues. Per germline, CDR1 SNHLY and CDR2 FYNNEI. V was trimmed by 7 bases and J by 6 bases, leaving 10 bases between them. CDR3 sequence (DNA): TGTGCCAGCACTATGGTAGGCGAGCAGTACTTC. This sequence encodes CASTMVGEQYF.

This chain's CDR3 is CASSNPQGFTEAFF. The CDR3 DNA reads as TGTGCCAGCAGCAACCCTCAGGGGTTCACTGAAGCTTTCTTT. This sequence joins TRBV5-5 and TRBJ1-1; D possibly corresponds to TRBD1 (6 bases). The CDR3 is 14 residues long. Trimming cost V 4 bases and J 4 bases, with 14 bases left between them. CDR1 is SGHKS and CDR2 is YYEKEE in the germline V gene (reference sequence).

V gene TRBV9 combines with J gene TRBJ1-1, with D unclear. CDR1 SGDLS and CDR2 YYNGEE come from the germline V gene. V lost 0 bases, J lost 4 bases, and 7 bases lay in between. The CDR3 covers 13 residues. CDR3 region: CASSVGEATEAFF. CDR3 DNA: TGTGCCAGCAGCGTAGGAGAGGCCACTGAAGCTTTCTTT.

The V call is TRBV18, the J call TRBJ1-4, with D tentatively TRBD1 (5 bases). Between the trimmed V and J ends, which lost 3 bases and 4 bases, there was a span of 9 bases. The CDR3 is made up of 14 amino acids. Germline CDR1 reads KGHSH; CDR2 reads LQKENI. As DNA, the CDR3 is TGTGCCAGCTCACCTGACAGCATTAATGAAAAACTGTTTTTT. This sequence encodes CASSPDSINEKLFF. Looking up the rest from reference TRBV18 and TRBJ1-4 gives the full variable domain: NAGVMQNPRHLVRRRGQEARLRCSPMKGHSHVYWYRQLPEEGLKFMVYLQKENIIDESGMPKERFSAEFPKEGPSILRIQQVVRGDSAAYFCASSPDSINEKLFFGSGTQLSVL.

The chain recombines TRBV6-5 with TRBJ1-6, with 7 bases matching TRBD1. V lost 0 bases, J lost 9 bases, and 8 bases stayed unmatched. Germline CDR1 reads MNHEY; CDR2 reads SVGAGI. This CDR3 comprises 16 residues. The CDR3 DNA follows: TGTGCCAGCAGTTACTCGAGACAGGGCCAGGGTTCACCCCTCCACTTT. It is translated as CASSYSRQGQGSPLHF.

This clone was found once. The chain recombines TRBV5-1 with TRBJ2-7; no firm D call. This CDR3 is 15 amino acids long. V shed 4 bases and J shed 2 bases, with 16 bases lying between them. CDR1 and CDR2 from the germline V gene are SGHRS and YFSETQ. CDR3 in DNA: TGCGCCAGCAGCCCGCAGGCTGCGCTCCCCTACGAGCAGTACTTC. Amino acid sequence: CASSPQAALPYEQYF.

The rearrangement links TRBV19 to TRBJ1-1; D unclear. The CDR3 contains 13 residues. From germline, CDR1 is LNHDA and CDR2 SQIVND (reference sequence). Trimming left V 10 bases short and J 1 base short, with 13 bases between. The DNA for the CDR3 is TGTGCCACCACTTGGGCAGGGAACACTGAAGCTTTCTTT. Its translation: CATTWAGNTEAFF. Full variable domain (outside the CDR3, taken from reference TRBV19 and TRBJ1-1): DGGITQSPKYLFRKEGQNVTLSCEQNLNHDAMYWYRQDPGQGLRLIYYSQIVNDFQKGDIAEGYSVSREKKESFPLTVTSAQKNPTAFYLCATTWAGNTEAFFGQGTRLTVV.

The chain recombines TRBV7-9 with TRBJ2-1; D is unresolved. Germline CDR1 reads SEHNR; CDR2 reads FQNEAQ (reference sequence). Trimming removed 4 bases at V and 5 bases at J, with 9 bases between. The CDR3 sequence is 13 residues long. CDR3 DNA: TGTGCCAGCAGCTCCGGACCGAACAATGAGCAGTTCTTC. It is translated as CASSSGPNNEQFF.

The chain combines TRBV2 with TRBJ1-5; 11 bases fit TRBD1. This CDR3 has 14 amino acids. In germline, CDR1 is SNHLY, CDR2 FYNNEI. The V and J ends lost 5 bases and 4 bases, in that order; junction bases with no gene match: 1. CDR3 nucleotide sequence: TGTGCCAGCAGTCGGGACAGGGGGAATCAGCCCCAGCATTTT. It translates to CASSRDRGNQPQHF.

The chain links TRBV7-3 to TRBJ1-6, with 8 nucleotides matching TRBD1. Trimming at V came to 1 base and at J to 10 bases, leaving 6 bases not matched to a gene. Per the germline V gene, CDR1 is SGHTA and CDR2 is FQGTGA. The CDR3 totals 15 residues. The CDR3 reads CASSLSQGAESPLHF. The CDR3 DNA sequence: TGTGCCAGCAGCTTAAGTCAGGGGGCTGAATCACCCCTCCACTTT.

V is TRBV12-3 or TRBV12-4 and J is TRBJ1-2; D is ambiguous. CDR3 length: 13 residues. V was shortened by 1 base and J by 5 bases, with 8 bases between the two germline ends. CDR3: CASSLGLGYGYTF. Here the CDR3 DNA reads TGTGCCAGCAGTTTAGGGCTGGGATATGGCTACACCTTC.

The V call is TRBV5-1, the J call TRBJ1-5, with D perhaps TRBD1 (5 bases). With 0 bases removed from V and 7 bases from J, the gap between germline ends came to 14 bases. Germline V gene sequence: CDR1 SGHRS, CDR2 YFSETQ. This CDR3 contains 15 residues. CDR3 loop: CASSLDSGSGQPQHF. The DNA for the CDR3 is TGCGCCAGCAGCTTGGATTCAGGGTCTGGCCAGCCCCAGCATTTT.